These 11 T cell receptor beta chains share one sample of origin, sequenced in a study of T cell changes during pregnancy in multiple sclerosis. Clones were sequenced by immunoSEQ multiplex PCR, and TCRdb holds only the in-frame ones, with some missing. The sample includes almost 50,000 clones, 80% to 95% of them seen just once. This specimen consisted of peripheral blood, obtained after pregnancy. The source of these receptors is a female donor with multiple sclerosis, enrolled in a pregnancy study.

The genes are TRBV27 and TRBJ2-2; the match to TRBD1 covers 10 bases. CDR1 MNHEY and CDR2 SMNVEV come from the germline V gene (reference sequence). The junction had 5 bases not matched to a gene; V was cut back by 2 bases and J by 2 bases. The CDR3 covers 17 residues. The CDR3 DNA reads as TGTGCCAGCAGTTTACCGGACAGGGGGAAAAACACCGGGGAGCTGTTTTTT. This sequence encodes CASSLPDRGKNTGELFF.

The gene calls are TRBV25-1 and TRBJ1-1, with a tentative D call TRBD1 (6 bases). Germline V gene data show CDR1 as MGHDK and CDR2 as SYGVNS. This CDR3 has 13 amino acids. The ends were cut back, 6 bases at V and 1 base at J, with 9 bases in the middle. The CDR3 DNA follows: TGTGCCAGCAGGGGACATACGAACACTGAAGCTTTCTTT. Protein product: CASRGHTNTEAFF.

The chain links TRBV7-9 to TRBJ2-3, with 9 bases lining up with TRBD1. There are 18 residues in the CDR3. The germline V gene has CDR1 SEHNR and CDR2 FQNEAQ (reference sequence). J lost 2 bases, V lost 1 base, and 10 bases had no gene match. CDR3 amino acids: CASSLGEGGTGSTDTQYF. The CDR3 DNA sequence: TGTGCCAGCAGCTTAGGGGAGGGTGGGACAGGGTCCACAGATACGCAGTATTTT.

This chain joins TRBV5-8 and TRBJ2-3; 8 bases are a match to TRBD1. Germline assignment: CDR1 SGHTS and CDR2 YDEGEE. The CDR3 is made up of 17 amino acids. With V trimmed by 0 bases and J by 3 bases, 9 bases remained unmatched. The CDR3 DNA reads TGTGCCAGCAGCTTGGCCATCGGGACAGGCCAAACAGATACGCAGTATTTT. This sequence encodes CASSLAIGTGQTDTQYF.

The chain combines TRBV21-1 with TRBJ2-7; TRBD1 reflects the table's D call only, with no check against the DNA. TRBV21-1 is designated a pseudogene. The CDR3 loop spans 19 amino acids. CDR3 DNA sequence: TGTGCCAGCAGCAAAGGCGCTACAGGGGGTCACTTAGCCTCCTACGAGCAGTACTTC. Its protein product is CASSKGATGGHLASYEQYF.

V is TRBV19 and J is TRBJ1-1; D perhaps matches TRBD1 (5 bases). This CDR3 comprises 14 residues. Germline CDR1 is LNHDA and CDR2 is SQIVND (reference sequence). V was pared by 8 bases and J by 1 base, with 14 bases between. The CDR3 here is CASRKTVGNTEAFF. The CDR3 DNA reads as TGTGCCAGTCGGAAGACAGTTGGGAACACTGAAGCTTTCTTT. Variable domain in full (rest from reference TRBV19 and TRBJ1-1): DGGITQSPKYLFRKEGQNVTLSCEQNLNHDAMYWYRQDPGQGLRLIYYSQIVNDFQKGDIAEGYSVSREKKESFPLTVTSAQKNPTAFYLCASRKTVGNTEAFFGQGTRLTVV.

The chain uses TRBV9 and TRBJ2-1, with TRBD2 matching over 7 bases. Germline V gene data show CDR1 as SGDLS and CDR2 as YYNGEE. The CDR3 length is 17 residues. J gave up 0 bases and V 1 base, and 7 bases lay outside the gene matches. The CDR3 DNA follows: TGTGCCAGCAGCGTAACAAGCGGGGAAAGCTCCTACAATGAGCAGTTCTTC. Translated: CASSVTSGESSYNEQFF.

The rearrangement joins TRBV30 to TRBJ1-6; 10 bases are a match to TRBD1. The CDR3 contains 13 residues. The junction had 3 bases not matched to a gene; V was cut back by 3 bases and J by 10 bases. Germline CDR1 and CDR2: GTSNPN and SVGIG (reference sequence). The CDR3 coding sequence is TGTGCCTGGAGGGGGGACAGGGGATCACCCCTCCACTTT. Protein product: CAWRGDRGSPLHF.

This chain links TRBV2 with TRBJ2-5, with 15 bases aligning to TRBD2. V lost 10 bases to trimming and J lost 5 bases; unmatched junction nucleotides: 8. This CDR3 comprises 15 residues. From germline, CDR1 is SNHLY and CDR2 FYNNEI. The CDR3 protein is CATGLAGGPRETQYF. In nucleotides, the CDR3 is TGTGCCACAGGACTAGCGGGGGGGCCTCGGGAGACCCAGTACTTC.

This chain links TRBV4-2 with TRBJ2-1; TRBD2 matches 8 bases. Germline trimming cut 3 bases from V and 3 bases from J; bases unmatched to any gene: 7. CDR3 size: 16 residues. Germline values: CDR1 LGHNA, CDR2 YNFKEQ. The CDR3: CASSQTLSGGYNEQFF. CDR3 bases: TGTGCCAGCAGCCAGACTCTGAGCGGGGGCTACAATGAGCAGTTCTTC.

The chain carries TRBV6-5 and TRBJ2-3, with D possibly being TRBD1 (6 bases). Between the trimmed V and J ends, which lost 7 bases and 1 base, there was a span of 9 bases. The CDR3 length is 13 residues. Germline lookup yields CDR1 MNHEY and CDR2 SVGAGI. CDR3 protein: CASKGDRTDTQYF. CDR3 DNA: TGTGCCAGCAAGGGGGACCGCACAGATACGCAGTATTTT.